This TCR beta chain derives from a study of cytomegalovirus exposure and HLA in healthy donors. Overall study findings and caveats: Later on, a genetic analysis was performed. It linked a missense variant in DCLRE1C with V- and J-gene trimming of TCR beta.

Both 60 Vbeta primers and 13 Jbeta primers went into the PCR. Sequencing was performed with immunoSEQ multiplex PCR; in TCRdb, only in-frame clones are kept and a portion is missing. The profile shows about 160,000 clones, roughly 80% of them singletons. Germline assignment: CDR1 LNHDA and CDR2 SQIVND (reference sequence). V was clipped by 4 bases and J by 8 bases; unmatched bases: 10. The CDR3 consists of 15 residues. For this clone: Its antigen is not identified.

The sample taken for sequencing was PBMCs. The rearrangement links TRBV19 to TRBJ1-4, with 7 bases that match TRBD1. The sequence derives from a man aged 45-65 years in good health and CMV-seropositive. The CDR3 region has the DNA TGTGCCAGTAGTAGACAACCGACAGGGATCGAAAAACTGTTTTTT. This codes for CASSRQPTGIEKLFF.